These T cell receptor beta chains were read from a single sample in a study of blood T cell repertoires in COVID-19. Profiled with immunoSEQ multiplex PCR; TCRdb holds only in-frame clones, not every one. The repertoire holds 350,000 to 550,000 clones, with 80% to 90% as singletons. Sequencing was done on a sample of PBMCs or T cells enriched from blood (not recorded which). Every receptor here comes from a man aged 25 to 40 who had recovered from COVID-19. CDR3s include the opening cysteine and the closing phenylalanine or tryptophan. A D gene is named only where the DNA matches it firmly. A clone size is listed for some rows: how often the clone was seen (once, few, many), or a class if it is expanded.

abundance: .; v_gene: TRBV24-1; j_gene: TRBJ1-1; d_gene: TRBD1; CDR3nt: TGTGCCACCAGTGATGATAGGGGGCCCACTGAAGCTTTCTTT; CDR3aa: CATSDDRGPTEAFF
abundance: many; v_gene: TRBV7-9; j_gene: TRBJ2-3; d_gene: TRBD2; CDR3nt: TGTGCCAGCAGCCAGGGGGCTAGCGGGAGGGCCGGGGATACGCAGTATTTT; CDR3aa: CASSQGASGRAGDTQYF
abundance: .; v_gene: TRBV7-8; j_gene: TRBJ2-1; d_gene: TRBD2; CDR3nt: TGTGCCAGCATCATACTGCCGGGACTAGCTGACAATGAGCAGTTCTTC; CDR3aa: CASIILPGLADNEQFF
abundance: .; v_gene: TRBV27; j_gene: TRBJ2-1; d_gene: TRBD2; CDR3nt: TGTGCCAGCAGTTTGGGCGGGAGAGGCAATGAGCAGTTCTTC; CDR3aa: CASSLGGRGNEQFF
abundance: .; v_gene: TRBV3-1/TRBV3-2; j_gene: TRBJ2-4; d_gene: .; CDR3nt: TGTGCCAGCAGCCAGGCTCTAGCCAAAAACATTCAGTACTTC; CDR3aa: CASSQALAKNIQYF
abundance: .; v_gene: TRBV19; j_gene: TRBJ1-1; d_gene: .; CDR3nt: TGTGCCAGTAGCCCGTCGGCTTTCTTT; CDR3aa: CASSPSAFF
abundance: .; v_gene: TRBV5-1; j_gene: TRBJ2-4; d_gene: .; CDR3nt: TGCGCCAGCAGCTGGAGACAGCCCGGATCCAATCTAGCCAAAAACATTCAGTACTTC; CDR3aa: CASSWRQPGSNLAKNIQYF
abundance: once; v_gene: TRBV15; j_gene: TRBJ2-1; d_gene: TRBD2; CDR3nt: TGTGCCACCAGCATGAGGCGGGAGGAATACAATGAGCAGTTCTTC; CDR3aa: CATSMRREEYNEQFF
abundance: .; v_gene: TRBV24-1; j_gene: TRBJ2-1; d_gene: .; CDR3nt: TGTGCCACCAGTGATCTCGGAGCACCCTACAATGAGCAGTTCTTC; CDR3aa: CATSDLGAPYNEQFF
abundance: .; v_gene: TRBV28; j_gene: TRBJ1-1; d_gene: .; CDR3nt: TGTGCCAGCAGTTCTTCCCCTGAAGCTTTCTTT; CDR3aa: CASSSSPEAFF
abundance: .; v_gene: TRBV5-1; j_gene: TRBJ2-6; d_gene: .; CDR3nt: TGCGCCAGCAGCTTGGCCGGGACAATGGGTCTCTCTGGGGCCAACGTCCTGACTTTC; CDR3aa: CASSLAGTMGLSGANVLTF
abundance: .; v_gene: TRBV18; j_gene: TRBJ2-6; d_gene: .; CDR3nt: TGTGCCAGCTCACCGACTTTAGACTCTGGGGCCAACGTCCTGACTTTC; CDR3aa: CASSPTLDSGANVLTF
abundance: .; v_gene: TRBV7-9; j_gene: TRBJ1-3; d_gene: .; CDR3nt: TGTGCCAGCAGCTTGGCCGTCTCTGGAAACACCATATATTTT; CDR3aa: CASSLAVSGNTIYF
abundance: .; v_gene: TRBV27; j_gene: TRBJ2-3; d_gene: TRBD2; CDR3nt: TGTGCCAGCGGATCGACACCAGAACTAGCGGGAGGGCAAGATACGCAGTATTTT; CDR3aa: CASGSTPELAGGQDTQYF
abundance: .; v_gene: TRBV6-5; j_gene: TRBJ2-1; d_gene: TRBD1; CDR3nt: TGTGCCAGCAGTTACGGACAGGGGAACAATGAGCAGTTCTTC; CDR3aa: CASSYGQGNNEQFF
abundance: .; v_gene: TRBV19; j_gene: TRBJ1-2; d_gene: .; CDR3nt: TGTGCCAGTACCCTTAACTATGGCTACACCTTC; CDR3aa: CASTLNYGYTF
abundance: .; v_gene: TRBV3-1/TRBV3-2; j_gene: TRBJ2-7; d_gene: TRBD2; CDR3nt: TGTGCCAGCAGCCAAGGCGGGAGGGCCCACGAGCAGTACTTC; CDR3aa: CASSQGGRAHEQYF
abundance: .; v_gene: TRBV5-1; j_gene: TRBJ2-3; d_gene: .; CDR3nt: TGCGCCAGCAGCTTGGACGGGAGCGGCACAGATACGCAGTATTTT; CDR3aa: CASSLDGSGTDTQYF
abundance: .; v_gene: TRBV27; j_gene: TRBJ1-1; d_gene: .; CDR3nt: TGTGCCAGCGGCCCTAGCGGGGTGGTGGGGACTGAAGCTTTCTTT; CDR3aa: CASGPSGVVGTEAFF
abundance: .; v_gene: TRBV15; j_gene: TRBJ2-2; d_gene: TRBD2; CDR3nt: TGTGCCACCAGAGCCGGGACTAGGGTTACCGGGGAGCTGTTTTTT; CDR3aa: CATRAGTRVTGELFF
abundance: .; v_gene: TRBV5-6; j_gene: TRBJ2-7; d_gene: TRBD2; CDR3nt: TGTGCCAGCAGCCTTGGACTAGCGTTTGACGAGCAGTACTTC; CDR3aa: CASSLGLAFDEQYF
abundance: once; v_gene: TRBV18; j_gene: TRBJ1-1; d_gene: TRBD1; CDR3nt: TGTGCCAGCTCACGGGACAGCCAATCTGAAGCTTTCTTT; CDR3aa: CASSRDSQSEAFF
abundance: .; v_gene: TRBV27; j_gene: TRBJ1-6; d_gene: .; CDR3nt: TGTGCCAGCAGTGCGTTTATCCTCTCACCCCTCCACTTT; CDR3aa: CASSAFILSPLHF
abundance: .; v_gene: TRBV7-9; j_gene: TRBJ1-4; d_gene: .; CDR3nt: TGTGCCAGCAGCTGGGGGGGCTCCGAAAAACTGTTTTTT; CDR3aa: CASSWGGSEKLFF
abundance: .; v_gene: TRBV5-1; j_gene: TRBJ2-1; d_gene: .; CDR3nt: TGCGCCAGCAGCTTACTAGCCTCCAATGAGCAGTTCTTC; CDR3aa: CASSLLASNEQFF
abundance: .; v_gene: TRBV11-2; j_gene: TRBJ1-1; d_gene: TRBD1; CDR3nt: TGTGCCAGCAGCCAGATAGGGGACAGGGTGAACACTGAAGCTTTCTTT; CDR3aa: CASSQIGDRVNTEAFF
abundance: .; v_gene: TRBV6-4; j_gene: TRBJ2-3; d_gene: .; CDR3nt: TGTGCCAGCAGTGAGCTCGGGAGCACAGATACGCAGTATTTT; CDR3aa: CASSELGSTDTQYF
abundance: .; v_gene: TRBV11-3; j_gene: TRBJ2-7; d_gene: TRBD2; CDR3nt: TGTGCCAGCTCCCCGGGAGGGAGCTACGAGCAGTACTTC; CDR3aa: CASSPGGSYEQYF
abundance: .; v_gene: TRBV7-2; j_gene: TRBJ2-7; d_gene: TRBD1; CDR3nt: TGTGCCAGCAGCCATTCAGGGACAGGGACCTACGAGCAGTACTTC; CDR3aa: CASSHSGTGTYEQYF
abundance: .; v_gene: TRBV9; j_gene: TRBJ2-3; d_gene: TRBD2; CDR3nt: TGTGCCAGCAGCGTAGAAGGGAGTAGGCGGGAGGCTACTAGCACAGATACGCAGTATTTT; CDR3aa: CASSVEGSRREATSTDTQYF
abundance: .; v_gene: TRBV27; j_gene: TRBJ2-5; d_gene: .; CDR3nt: TGTGCCAGCAGTTCCTGGGGGACACGGCAAGAGACCCAGTACTTC; CDR3aa: CASSSWGTRQETQYF
abundance: .; v_gene: TRBV28; j_gene: TRBJ2-7; d_gene: TRBD2; CDR3nt: TGTGCCAGCACCTTAGCGGGGGGATTTGTGCAGTACTTC; CDR3aa: CASTLAGGFVQYF
abundance: .; v_gene: TRBV27; j_gene: TRBJ1-2; d_gene: .; CDR3nt: TGTGCCAGCAGTTCCGGGGATGGCTACACCTTC; CDR3aa: CASSSGDGYTF
abundance: .; v_gene: TRBV11-2; j_gene: TRBJ2-5; d_gene: TRBD1; CDR3nt: TGTGCCAGCCTCAGGGGGAGCCAAGAGACCCAGTACTTC; CDR3aa: CASLRGSQETQYF
abundance: .; v_gene: TRBV30; j_gene: TRBJ2-3; d_gene: .; CDR3nt: TGTGCCTGGAGCCCCAGTTCCGATACGCAGTATTTT; CDR3aa: CAWSPSSDTQYF
abundance: .; v_gene: TRBV11-3; j_gene: TRBJ2-1; d_gene: .; CDR3nt: TGTGCCAGCAGCTCCAGAAGGGGTGAGGACAGATACAATGAGCAGTTCTTC; CDR3aa: CASSSRRGEDRYNEQFF
abundance: .; v_gene: TRBV19; j_gene: TRBJ2-5; d_gene: .; CDR3nt: TGTGCCAGTAGTACTACAGGGTCAGAGACCCAGTACTTC; CDR3aa: CASSTTGSETQYF
abundance: .; v_gene: TRBV12-3/TRBV12-4; j_gene: TRBJ1-5; d_gene: .; CDR3nt: TGTGCCAGCAGTCCAATTGAGCAGCCCCAGCATTTT; CDR3aa: CASSPIEQPQHF
abundance: .; v_gene: TRBV7-9; j_gene: TRBJ2-2; d_gene: .; CDR3nt: TGTGCCAGCAGCCAGGATCGCACCGGGGAGCTGTTTTTT; CDR3aa: CASSQDRTGELFF
abundance: .; v_gene: TRBV28; j_gene: TRBJ1-4; d_gene: TRBD1; CDR3nt: TGTGCCAGCCGCACAGGGGGCAGTGAAAAACTGTTTTTT; CDR3aa: CASRTGGSEKLFF
abundance: .; v_gene: TRBV6-5; j_gene: TRBJ2-7; d_gene: .; CDR3nt: TGTGCCAGCAGTTACCTAGGAGGGTTCGAGCAGTACTTC; CDR3aa: CASSYLGGFEQYF
abundance: once; v_gene: TRBV27; j_gene: TRBJ2-7; d_gene: .; CDR3nt: TGTGCCAGCAGCCCCATCGTGGGGGGAGGATACGAGCAGTACTTC; CDR3aa: CASSPIVGGGYEQYF